These 8 T cell receptor beta chains were all obtained from the same sample, sequenced in a study of shared clonotypes between healthy human individuals. Naive CD8 cells lacked CD45RO, underwent positive selection for CCR7 and left out terminally differentiated effector memory CD45RA+ cells. Some clones are missing from TCRdb's copy, which holds only in-frame ones; the method was immunoSEQ multiplex PCR. The repertoire has millions of clones, about 95% of them found once; the top ten carry around 1.1%. Sample: naive CD8+ T cells sorted from blood. The receptors derive from a man younger than 30 in good health.

This rearrangement joins TRBV6-1 to TRBJ1-1, with unresolved D. CDR1 is MNHNS, CDR2 SASEGT, per germline. The germline V and J ends were trimmed by 1 base and 4 bases, with 10 bases remaining between them. The CDR3 totals 14 residues. The CDR3 DNA reads as TGTGCCAGCAGTGAAGGGGCATTGAGCACTGAAGCTTTCTTT. Protein product: CASSEGALSTEAFF.

The chain is built from TRBV9 and TRBJ2-5; 9 positions agree with TRBD1. Looked up from germline, CDR1 is SGDLS and CDR2 is YYNGEE. Losses at the gene ends were 4 bases for V and 5 bases for J; bases not matched to a gene: 3. The CDR3 runs 13 residues. CDR3 region: CASSSQGAETQYF. The CDR3 DNA reads TGTGCCAGCAGCTCACAGGGGGCGGAGACCCAGTACTTC.

This clone was counted only a few times. V is TRBV27 and J is TRBJ1-1, with D unresolved. V dropped 6 bases and J dropped 14 bases, with 16 bases sitting between them. The CDR3 spans 11 residues. Germline loops: CDR1 MNHEY, CDR2 SMNVEV (reference sequence). CDR3 nucleotides: TGTGCCAGCAGCGACGGCTTAGTAGGGTTCTTT. This translates into CASSDGLVGFF.

The V call is TRBV21-1, the J call TRBJ2-3; TRBD1, the table's D call, lacks a check against the DNA. TRBV21-1 is assigned pseudogene status. The CDR3 loop spans 11 amino acids. The DNA for the CDR3 is TGTGCCAGCCCAAATTTAGATACGCAGTATTTT. It specifies CASPNLDTQYF.

The V gene is TRBV6-1, the J gene TRBJ2-7; 9 bases are shared with TRBD2. Germline assignment: CDR1 MNHNS and CDR2 SASEGT. The CDR3 is 15 amino acids. The trim removed 2 bases at V and 2 bases at J, leaving 4 bases unmatched. In DNA form, the CDR3 reads TGTGCCAGCAGTGAAAGCGGGGGGCTCCCCTACGAGCAGTACTTC. Translated, it gives CASSESGGLPYEQYF.

The chain couples TRBV7-9 to TRBJ2-7; D call uncertain. V was clipped by 4 bases and J by 4 bases, with 8 bases between them. CDR1 and CDR2 from the germline V gene are SEHNR and FQNEAQ (reference sequence). The CDR3 has 12 amino acids. CDR3 coding DNA: TGTGCCAGCAGCTCCCCAGGTTACGAGCAGTACTTC. It encodes CASSSPGYEQYF. Full variable domain (outside the CDR3, taken from reference TRBV7-9 and TRBJ2-7): DTGVSQNPRHKITKRGQNVTFRCDPISEHNRLYWYRQTLGQGPEFLTYFQNEAQLEKSRLLSDRFSAERPKGSFSTLEIQRTEQGDSAMYLCASSSPGYEQYFGPGTRLTVT.

The chain recombines TRBV19 with TRBJ2-7, with 9 nucleotides matching TRBD2. V dropped 8 bases and J dropped 4; count of bases not matched to a gene: 9. CDR1 and CDR2 (germline): LNHDA, SQIVND (reference sequence). The CDR3 covers 14 residues. CDR3 sequence: CASSPGTSHYEQYF. CDR3 DNA: TGTGCCAGTTCCCCCGGGACTAGCCATTACGAGCAGTACTTC.

This rearrangement joins TRBV5-1 to TRBJ1-1; a possible D gene is TRBD1 (5 bases). The length of the CDR3 is 13 residues. Looked up from germline, CDR1 is SGHRS and CDR2 is YFSETQ. V was clipped by 4 bases and J by 7 bases, with 14 bases between them. For the CDR3, the DNA is TGCGCCAGCAGCCGGGAGGACACAATTGAAGCTTTCTTT. It translates to CASSREDTIEAFF.